This is a list of T cell receptor beta chains from one sample in a study of shared clonotypes between healthy human individuals. Data came from immunoSEQ multiplex PCR; TCRdb stores just in-frame clones and leaves some out. This table holds millions of clones, 85% to 95% found once. The specimen sequenced was naive CD8+ T cells sorted from blood. The source of these receptors is a man in his late teens or twenties in good health. Each CDR3 is given with its conserved first and last residue. Each record gives: clone size, D gene, J gene, V gene, CDR3 DNA, CDR3 protein. A D gene is named only where the DNA matches it firmly. A row's size may be missing; if present it is once, few, many or a size class.

size: NA
D: NA
J: TRBJ1-4
V: TRBV13
DNA: TGTGCCAGCAGCCCTAGCCCGGATGAAAAACTGTTTTTT
CDR3: CASSPSPDEKLFF

size: NA
D: TRBD1
J: TRBJ2-7
V: TRBV5-1
DNA: TGCGCCAGCAGCACCGGACAGGGGGCTTGGAACGAGCAGTACTTC
CDR3: CASSTGQGAWNEQYF

size: NA
D: NA
J: TRBJ1-3
V: TRBV27
DNA: TGTGCCAGCAGTTCCCGGACGAAGTTCTCTGGAAACACCATATATTTT
CDR3: CASSSRTKFSGNTIYF

size: NA
D: TRBD1
J: TRBJ1-2
V: TRBV4-3
DNA: TGCGCCAGCAGCCCGGGACAGGGTTTTCCGTGGACCTTC
CDR3: CASSPGQGFPWTF

size: once
D: NA
J: TRBJ2-1
V: TRBV2
DNA: TGTGCCAGCAGGGCTAGCTCGCTTTACAATGAGCAGTTCTTC
CDR3: CASRASSLYNEQFF

size: NA
D: NA
J: TRBJ1-2
V: TRBV2
DNA: TGTGCCAGCAGGCCGGGACACCCAAGCGATGGCTACACCTTC
CDR3: CASRPGHPSDGYTF

size: NA
D: TRBD1
J: TRBJ1-6
V: TRBV7-8
DNA: TGTGCCAGCAGCCATGCTGTTGAGGGGGCTTCGCGATCACCCCTCCACTTT
CDR3: CASSHAVEGASRSPLHF

size: NA
D: TRBD2
J: TRBJ2-3
V: TRBV10-3
DNA: TGTGCCATCAGTGACCCTGGCGGAGCGGGGGTGGTAGATACGCAGTATTTT
CDR3: CAISDPGGAGVVDTQYF

size: NA
D: NA
J: TRBJ2-1
V: TRBV11-2
DNA: TGTGCCAGCAGCTTAGTGAGCGGATCCTACAATGAGCAGTTCTTC
CDR3: CASSLVSGSYNEQFF

size: NA
D: NA
J: TRBJ2-2
V: TRBV25-1
DNA: TGTGCCAGCAGGAAGGTTACCGGGGAGCTGTTTTTT
CDR3: CASRKVTGELFF

size: NA
D: NA
J: TRBJ1-3
V: TRBV5-1
DNA: TGCGCCAGCAGCTTGGTGCAAGAGGACACCATATATTTT
CDR3: CASSLVQEDTIYF

size: NA
D: NA
J: TRBJ2-1
V: TRBV7-9
DNA: TGTGCCAGCACCCCACCCGTTTCGTCCTATGAGCAGTTCTTC
CDR3: CASTPPVSSYEQFF

size: NA
D: NA
J: TRBJ1-1
V: TRBV6-5
DNA: TGTGCCAGCAGTTACTCGAATGTAGGGGCGAACACTGAAGCTTTCTTT
CDR3: CASSYSNVGANTEAFF

size: NA
D: NA
J: TRBJ2-2
V: TRBV7-9
DNA: TGTGCCACCAAGGGGTCAGCGGTCGGGGAGCTGTTTTTT
CDR3: CATKGSAVGELFF

size: NA
D: TRBD2
J: TRBJ2-2
V: TRBV7-6
DNA: TGTGCCAGCAGCTTAGGACTAGCGGGGGGGAACACCGGGGAGCTGTTTTTT
CDR3: CASSLGLAGGNTGELFF

size: NA
D: NA
J: TRBJ1-6
V: TRBV7-8
DNA: TGTGCCAGCAGCTCCGAGTGGACGGCAATCGCTTTGGGGCCCCTCCACTTT
CDR3: CASSSEWTAIALGPLHF

size: NA
D: NA
J: TRBJ2-7
V: TRBV6-1
DNA: TGTGCCAGCAGGGGCCAGACTTTCGAGCAGTACTTC
CDR3: CASRGQTFEQYF

size: NA
D: NA
J: TRBJ2-7
V: TRBV10-2
DNA: TGCGCCAGCAGTGACGCCGAGCAGTACTTC
CDR3: CASSDAEQYF

size: NA
D: NA
J: TRBJ2-7
V: TRBV30
DNA: TGTGCCTGGACCGACGGGGGGCCCTACGAGCAGTACTTC
CDR3: CAWTDGGPYEQYF

size: once
D: NA
J: TRBJ2-6
V: TRBV11-2
DNA: TGTGCCAGCAGCGCCCAAGTGACGGGCGTCCTGACTTTC
CDR3: CASSAQVTGVLTF

size: NA
D: NA
J: TRBJ2-1
V: TRBV9
DNA: TGTGCCAGCAGCCTGGGACTCAACAATGAGCAGTTCTTC
CDR3: CASSLGLNNEQFF

size: NA
D: NA
J: TRBJ1-2
V: TRBV9
DNA: TGTGCCAGCAGCGTAACCCAGGGCTATGGCTACACCTTC
CDR3: CASSVTQGYGYTF

size: NA
D: TRBD1
J: TRBJ1-2
V: TRBV7-3
DNA: TGTGCCAGCAGTTTCCTCCCGGACCACAGGGGGCAAAGGTATGGCTACACCTTC
CDR3: CASSFLPDHRGQRYGYTF

size: NA
D: NA
J: TRBJ2-7
V: TRBV4-3
DNA: TGCGCCAGCAGCCGATGGTCGGGCTACGAGCAGTACTTC
CDR3: CASSRWSGYEQYF

size: NA
D: NA
J: TRBJ1-1
V: TRBV27
DNA: TGTGCCAGCAGTTCCGGGGGCACTGAAGCTTTCTTT
CDR3: CASSSGGTEAFF

size: NA
D: TRBD1
J: TRBJ2-5
V: TRBV7-9
DNA: TGTGCCAGCAGCCCCCAGGGGGTTTGGGAGACCCAGTACTTC
CDR3: CASSPQGVWETQYF

size: NA
D: NA
J: TRBJ2-7
V: TRBV27
DNA: TGTGCCAGCAGTATCTCTTCGGCGGTACACTACGAGCAGTACTTC
CDR3: CASSISSAVHYEQYF

size: NA
D: NA
J: TRBJ2-3
V: TRBV6-5
DNA: TGTGCCAGCAGTTACTCAGGGTTTACAGATACGCAGTATTTT
CDR3: CASSYSGFTDTQYF

size: NA
D: TRBD2
J: TRBJ2-7
V: TRBV5-4
DNA: TGTGCCAGCAGCCTCGGACTAGCGGGAGGCTACGAGCAGTACTTC
CDR3: CASSLGLAGGYEQYF

size: NA
D: TRBD1
J: TRBJ1-2
V: TRBV9
DNA: TGTGCCAGCAGCAGCCGAGCAGGGGGCGAGAACTATGGCTACACCTTC
CDR3: CASSSRAGGENYGYTF

size: NA
D: NA
J: TRBJ2-7
V: TRBV7-9
DNA: TGTGCCAGCAGCCCCCCCGTGGGGGGGGCTAAAAGCTACGAGCAGTACTTC
CDR3: CASSPPVGGAKSYEQYF

size: NA
D: NA
J: TRBJ2-5
V: TRBV7-8
DNA: TGTGCCAGCAGCGCCGTTTTGGTGGGGGGCATCCGGGAGACCCAGTACTTC
CDR3: CASSAVLVGGIRETQYF

size: NA
D: NA
J: TRBJ1-1
V: TRBV27
DNA: TGTGCCAGCAGCTTCAACCTCCCCACCGGGGACACTGAAGCTTTCTTT
CDR3: CASSFNLPTGDTEAFF

size: NA
D: NA
J: TRBJ2-1
V: TRBV15
DNA: TGTGCCACCAGCAAAAAACAGGGGAGACTAGCCTTCGATGAGCAGTTCTTC
CDR3: CATSKKQGRLAFDEQFF

size: NA
D: NA
J: TRBJ2-1
V: TRBV6-5
DNA: TGTGCCAGCAGTTCAGTGGTAAAGGACTCCTACAATGAGCAGTTCTTC
CDR3: CASSSVVKDSYNEQFF